The 14 T cell receptor beta chains reported below all come from one sample, sequenced in a study of blood T cell repertoires in COVID-19. This table comes from immunoSEQ multiplex PCR, and its TCRdb copy is limited to in-frame clones, with some not included. The sample yields about 240,000 clones, 82% seen once. The specimen was peripheral blood. Every receptor here comes from a woman aged 55-69 years with active or convalescent COVID-19.

This rearrangement joins TRBV6-5 to TRBJ1-4; D gene unclear. Germline V gene lookup returns CDR1 MNHEY and CDR2 SVGAGI. CDR3 length equals 13 residues. Deletions cut 6 bases from V and 5 bases from J, with 10 bases between. The CDR3 here is CASSPTRNEKLFF. CDR3 nucleotides: TGTGCCAGCAGCCCCACGAGGAATGAAAAACTGTTTTTT.

The chain combines TRBV27 with TRBJ1-5; D unclear. CDR1 MNHEY and CDR2 SMNVEV come from the germline V gene (reference sequence). The CDR3 has 15 amino acids. Trimming removed 6 bases at V and 6 bases at J, with 18 bases between. CDR3 in amino acids: CASSPLRGLGQPQHF. CDR3 in DNA: TGTGCCAGCAGCCCCCTGCGGGGTCTAGGTCAGCCCCAGCATTTT.

This sequence joins TRBV7-8 and TRBJ2-5, with TRBD2 matching over 9 bases. The ends lost 7 bases at V and 6 bases at J; junction bases unmatched: 12. The CDR3 extends over 15 amino acids. Germline V CDR1 and CDR2: SGHVS, FQNEAQ. The CDR3 nucleotides read TGTGCCAGCAACTCTTTGGCGGGGGGGCCCAAGACCCAGTACTTC. Protein product: CASNSLAGGPKTQYF.

The chain couples TRBV29-1 to TRBJ2-5; tentative D call: TRBD2 (7 bases). Looked up from germline, CDR1 is SQVTM and CDR2 is ANQGSEA. The CDR3 spans 20 residues. V dropped 6 bases and J dropped 2 bases, with 34 bases sitting between them. The CDR3 loop is CSVAGGTGGSIRGGQETQYF. In nucleotides, the CDR3 is TGCAGCGTGGCCGGGGGGACTGGGGGCTCTATCCGTGGGGGTCAAGAGACCCAGTACTTC.

The chain couples TRBV4-3 to TRBJ2-2, with D possibly being TRBD1 (5 bases). The CDR3 covers 15 residues. Germline CDR1 is LGHNA and CDR2 is YSLEER. V lost 1 base and J 8 bases, leaving 14 bases between the germline ends. The CDR3 coding sequence is TGCGCCAGCAGCCAAGTCAGGCAGGGCTCGGGGGAGCTGTTTTTT. Translating it yields CASSQVRQGSGELFF.

This clone was seen more than once but under ten times. J is TRBJ2-7 and V is TRBV2, with a tentative D call TRBD2 (5 bases). The V end lost 6 bases, the J end lost 4 bases, and 16 bases lay between the germline ends. The CDR3 is made up of 14 amino acids. Germline V gene data show CDR1 as SNHLY and CDR2 as FYNNEI. The CDR3 coding sequence is TGTGCCAGCAGGAGAAAAATGGGAGCGTACGAGCAGTACTTC. Encoded protein: CASRRKMGAYEQYF.

The chain combines TRBV9 with TRBJ2-3; 8 nucleotides line up with TRBD2. The CDR3 runs to 15 residues. J was trimmed by 6 bases and V by 1 base; bases with no gene match: 7. CDR1 is SGDLS, CDR2 YYNGEE, per germline. CDR3 DNA sequence: TGTGCCAGCAGCGTAACCGGGGGGGCCGGGGATACGCAGTATTTT. This gives the protein CASSVTGGAGDTQYF.

This clone appeared once. The J gene is TRBJ1-2, the V gene TRBV7-9; 7 bases agree with TRBD1. The CDR3 totals 15 residues. The V gene end was trimmed by 1 base and the J gene end by 4 bases; junction bases not matched to a gene: 6. Germline lookup yields CDR1 SEHNR and CDR2 FQNEAQ (reference sequence). The CDR3 loop reads CASSLGGAGGYGYTF. The CDR3 region has the DNA TGTGCCAGCAGCTTAGGTGGGGCAGGGGGCTATGGCTACACCTTC.

V and J are TRBV6-5 and TRBJ2-5; 8 bases are a match to TRBD1. This CDR3 is 14 amino acids long. Germline CDR1 reads MNHEY; CDR2 reads SVGAGI. J was trimmed by 5 bases and V by 6 bases; bases with no gene match: 8. CDR3 protein: CASRSAGGGETQYF. CDR3 coding DNA: TGTGCCAGCAGATCTGCAGGGGGCGGCGAGACCCAGTACTTC.

The V call is TRBV5-6, the J call TRBJ2-5; D is uncertain. CDR1 SGHDT and CDR2 YYEEEE come from the germline V gene. With 1 base removed from V and 0 bases from J, the gap between germline ends came to 10 bases. This CDR3 has 15 amino acids. The CDR3 sequence: CASSLSPGHQETQYF. The CDR3 DNA reads as TGTGCCAGCAGCTTGTCCCCAGGCCACCAAGAGACCCAGTACTTC.

The V call is TRBV4-2, the J call TRBJ2-2, with TRBD2 as a possible D gene (6 bases). The CDR3 covers 17 residues. Germline V gives CDR1 LGHNA, CDR2 YNFKEQ. Trimming removed 0 bases at V and 5 bases at J, with 16 bases between. Written as DNA, the CDR3 is TGTGCCAGCAGCCAAGAGGGGAGGCAGGGTCGGACCGGGGAGCTGTTTTTT. It codes for CASSQEGRQGRTGELFF.

In this sample, this clone turned up a few times. V usage is TRBV6-2 or TRBV6-3 and J usage is TRBJ1-5, with 8 positions matching TRBD1. This CDR3 is built from 19 residues. The V gene's germline CDR1 is MNHEY and CDR2 SVGEGT. The J segment lost 6 bases and the V segment lost 4 bases, leaving 20 bases of the junction unmatched. The CDR3 spells CASSLMSRTGIRYSQPQHF. CDR3 sequence (DNA): TGTGCCAGCAGTTTAATGTCACGGACAGGGATTCGTTACAGTCAGCCCCAGCATTTT.

CDR3 sequence: CAWSVRTGHNQPQHF. The CDR3, as DNA: TGTGCCTGGAGTGTACGGACAGGGCACAATCAGCCCCAGCATTTT. This chain connects TRBV30 to TRBJ1-5; 8 bases agree with TRBD1. The CDR3 spans 15 residues. J was trimmed by 3 bases and V by 0 bases; bases with no gene match: 4. Germline CDR1 is GTSNPN and CDR2 is SVGIG (reference sequence).

This chain uses TRBV20-1 with TRBJ2-5, with D unresolved. Germline V CDR1 and CDR2: DFQATT, SNEGSKA (reference sequence). Trimming shortened V by 6 bases and J by 5 bases, and 10 bases separated the two germline ends. CDR3 length: 11 amino acids. The CDR3 region is CSAQLMETQYF. The DNA for the CDR3 is TGCAGTGCCCAGTTGATGGAGACCCAGTACTTC.